This T cell receptor (beta chain) was identified in a study of blood T cell repertoires in COVID-19. The V and J ends lost 4 bases and 3 bases respectively, with 21 bases between them. This CDR3 comprises 18 residues. CDR1 KGHSH and CDR2 LQKENI come from the germline V gene. Methods used by the authors: Quantification of nucleated cells was approximated via reference gene primer amplification. Here immunoSEQ multiplex PCR was the method, and the copy in TCRdb shows in-frame clones only, minus some. The V and J calls and the clone size are those of that table, but D and trimming were determined from the DNA. The sample contains fewer than 350,000 clones, approximately 91% of which appear only once.

This receptor was identified in a woman in her forties with acute COVID-19. V is TRBV18 and J is TRBJ1-4; tentatively, D is TRBD1 (5 bases). Sequenced sample: PBMCs or T cells enriched from blood (not recorded which). The CDR3 DNA reads TGTGCCAGCTCACGAACAAGGGAGGGGCTACTAGCTAATGAAAAACTGTTTTTT. This translates into CASSRTREGLLANEKLFF. Full variable domain (rest looked up from reference TRBV18 and TRBJ1-4): NAGVMQNPRHLVRRRGQEARLRCSPMKGHSHVYWYRQLPEEGLKFMVYLQKENIIDESGMPKERFSAEFPKEGPSILRIQQVVRGDSAAYFCASSRTREGLLANEKLFFGSGTQLSVL.